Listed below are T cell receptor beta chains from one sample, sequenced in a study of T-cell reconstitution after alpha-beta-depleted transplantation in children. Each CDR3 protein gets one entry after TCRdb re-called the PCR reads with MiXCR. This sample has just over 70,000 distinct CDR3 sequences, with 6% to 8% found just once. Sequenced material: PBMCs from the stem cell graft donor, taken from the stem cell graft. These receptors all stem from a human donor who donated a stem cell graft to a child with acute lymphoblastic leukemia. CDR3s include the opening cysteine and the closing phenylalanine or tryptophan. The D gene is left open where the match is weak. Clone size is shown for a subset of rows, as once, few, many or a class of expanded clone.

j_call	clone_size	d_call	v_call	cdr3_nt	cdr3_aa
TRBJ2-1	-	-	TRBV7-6	TGTGCCAGCAGCCCCCTCGAGGGATTGTCCTACAATGAGCAGTTCTTC	CASSPLEGLSYNEQFF
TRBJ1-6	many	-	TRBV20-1	TGCAGTGCTAGAGGCCAAACCTATAATTCACCCCTCCACTTT	CSARGQTYNSPLHF
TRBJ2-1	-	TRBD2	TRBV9	TGTGCCAGCAGCGTTAGCGGGGGAGACAATGAGCAGTTCTTC	CASSVSGGDNEQFF
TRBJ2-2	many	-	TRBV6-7	TGTGCCAGCATCTTGGACTACATCATCGGGGAGCTGTTTTTT	CASILDYIIGELFF
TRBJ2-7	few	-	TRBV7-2	TGTGCCAGCAGCTTAGCTGGGGTAATGGGGTACGAGCAGTACTTC	CASSLAGVMGYEQYF
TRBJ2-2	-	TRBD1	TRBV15	TGTGCCACCAGCAATGCAGGGGGCACCGGGGAGCTGTTTTTT	CATSNAGGTGELFF
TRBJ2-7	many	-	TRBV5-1	TGCGCCAGCAGCTTGGTTACTCCCGTGACGGAGCAGTACTTC	CASSLVTPVTEQYF
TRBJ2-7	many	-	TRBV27	TGTGCCAGCACCCTGGACCCTCCCCACGAGCAGTACTTC	CASTLDPPHEQYF
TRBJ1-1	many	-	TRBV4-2	TGTGCCAGCAACCAAATCCAGACAGAGAAGAACACTGAAGCTTTCTTT	CASNQIQTEKNTEAFF
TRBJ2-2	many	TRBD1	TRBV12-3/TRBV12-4	TGTGCCAGCAGTTTGTGGACAGGGGGCGCAAACACCGGGGAGCTGTTTTTT	CASSLWTGGANTGELFF